The source of this T cell receptor beta chain is a study of cytomegalovirus exposure and HLA in healthy donors. The wider study: Within the Caucasian-associated ancestry cluster were around 81% of the approximately 400 genotyped donors.

The CDR3 runs to 14 residues. The V and J ends lost 7 bases and 9 bases, in that order; junction bases with no gene match: 7. CDR1 is ENHRY and CDR2 is SYGVKD in the germline V gene. PCR involved 60 Vbeta and 13 Jbeta primers. Profiling relied on immunoSEQ multiplex PCR, and the TCRdb table lists in-frame clones only, not all of them. The sample records some 130,000 clones, about 86% being singletons. Regarding this clone: Its antigen is as yet unknown.

Study-level points and caveats: Researchers reported in a later analysis that a missense DCLRE1C variant was tied to TCR beta V- and J-gene trimming. Follow-up analysis found HLA locus-dependent TCR association rates, highest for DRB1 and lowest for HLA-C.

This TCR derives from a man younger than 35 in good health and CMV-seronegative. The sequencing input was PBMCs. The gene calls are TRBV10-3 and TRBJ2-1; 12 nucleotides match TRBD2. The CDR3 region is CAIKPSGGASEQFF. The CDR3 DNA reads as TGTGCCATCAAGCCTAGCGGGGGGGCTAGTGAGCAGTTCTTC.